The 2 T cell receptor beta chains listed next were all sequenced from one sample in a study of CD8+ T cells in alopecia areata. Noted treatment: oral pan-JAK inhibitor, 5-10 mg twice daily. In each case, RNA was isolated and then reverse transcribed into cDNA as the sequencing template. Here immunoSEQ multiplex PCR was the method, and the copy in TCRdb shows in-frame clones only, minus some. The repertoire holds 120,000 or so clones, with approximately 60% as singletons. The sequencing here drew on CD4+ T cells sorted from blood, taken at week 4, from a patient treated with tofacitinib. These receptors were taken from a human donor with alopecia areata.

The rearrangement joins TRBV28 to TRBJ2-1; 8 nucleotides line up with TRBD2. The length of the CDR3 is 15 residues. J was trimmed by 6 bases and V by 5 bases; bases with no gene match: 9. Germline CDR1 and CDR2: MDHEN and SYDVKM. The CDR3 loop is CASSPGTSGVNEQFF. CDR3 sequence (DNA): TGTGCCAGCAGTCCCGGGACTAGTGGGGTCAATGAGCAGTTCTTC.

The V call is TRBV28, the J call TRBJ1-6; TRBD1 matches at 8 bases. Germline-derived CDR1 and CDR2 are MDHEN and SYDVKM. This CDR3 spans 15 amino acids. The V and J ends lost 3 bases and 7 bases, in that order; junction bases with no gene match: 5. For the CDR3, the DNA is TGTGCCAGCAGTTTTCCGGGACAGGAGAATTCACCCCTCCACTTT. Translated: CASSFPGQENSPLHF.